The clone carrying this TCR beta chain was detected ten times or more. Its specificity is unknown. This entry comes from a study of Graves' ophthalmopathy and Graves' hyperthyroidism. Turning to the study itself: Researchers obtained peripheral blood at initial diagnosis, before any treatment had begun.

If patients had other autoimmune diseases, uncontrolled infections, pregnancy or lactation, they were excluded. PBMCs came from 8.5 to 10 ml of fresh peripheral blood. TCR beta CDR3 regions were amplified from RNA transcripts. The authors performed first-round RT-PCR with HTBI primers and then a second-round multiplex PCR. TCRdb re-called the multiplex PCR reads through MiXCR, storing one row per CDR3 protein. This sample carries nearly 400,000 distinct CDR3 sequences, around 17% of them seen once, and the ten largest clones take roughly 1.6%. Findings and limits, study-wide: With around 88% sensitivity and roughly 76% specificity, a 13-signature model separated ophthalmopathy from stable hyperthyroidism.

Deletions cut 3 bases from V and 1 base from J, with 12 bases between. The CDR3 has 15 amino acids. Sequenced: peripheral blood. The sequence came from a woman between 18 and 30 years old with Graves' ophthalmopathy. The J gene is TRBJ1-2, the V gene TRBV12-3 or TRBV12-4; possible D gene TRBD1, 5 bases. Written as DNA, the CDR3 is TGTGCCAGCAGTTTGTGGGGGACCGATAACTATGGCTACACCTTC. It codes for CASSLWGTDNYGYTF.